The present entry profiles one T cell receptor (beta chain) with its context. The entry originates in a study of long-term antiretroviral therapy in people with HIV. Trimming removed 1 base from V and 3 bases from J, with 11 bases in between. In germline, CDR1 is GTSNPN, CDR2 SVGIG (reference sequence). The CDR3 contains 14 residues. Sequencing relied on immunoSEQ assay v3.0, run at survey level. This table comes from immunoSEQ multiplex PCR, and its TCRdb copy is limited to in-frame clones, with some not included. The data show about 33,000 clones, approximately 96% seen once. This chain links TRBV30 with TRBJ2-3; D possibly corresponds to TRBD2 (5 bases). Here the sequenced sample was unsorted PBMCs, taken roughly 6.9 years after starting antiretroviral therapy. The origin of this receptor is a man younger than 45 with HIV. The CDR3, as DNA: TGTGCCTGGAGTGAAGGAGGAGAGACAGATACGCAGTATTTT. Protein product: CAWSEGGETDTQYF.